What follows are 15 T cell receptor beta chains derived from one specimen sequenced in a study of cytomegalovirus exposure and HLA in healthy donors. Researchers ran the PCR with 60 Vbeta and 13 Jbeta primers. The data were produced by immunoSEQ multiplex PCR, yet TCRdb's version contains in-frame clones alone and is incomplete. In the table there are 180,000 or so clones, around 75% of which are singletons. The sample comprised PBMCs. Receptor source: a male donor in good health and CMV-seronegative.

The chain has TRBV2 and TRBJ1-4, with D perhaps TRBD1 (6 bases). CDR3 length: 17 amino acids. The ends were cut back, 6 bases at V and 0 bases at J, with 17 bases in the middle. Germline V gene data show CDR1 as SNHLY and CDR2 as FYNNEI. CDR3: CASSKLGQYATNEKLFF. The CDR3 coding sequence is TGTGCCAGCAGCAAACTAGGACAGTATGCAACTAATGAAAAACTGTTTTTT.

The chain carries TRBV11-2 and TRBJ2-7, with 7 bases matching TRBD2. V was clipped by 1 base and J by 4 bases; unmatched bases: 4. Germline V gene sequence: CDR1 SGHAT, CDR2 FQNNGV. This CDR3 is built from 14 residues. The CDR3 loop reads CASSLAWGGYEQYF. The CDR3 region has the DNA TGTGCCAGCAGCTTAGCGTGGGGGGGTTACGAGCAGTACTTC.

In its sample, this clone was seen once. The V and J genes are TRBV2 and TRBJ1-2; D ambiguous. V lost 1 base and J lost 7, with 10 bases in between. The CDR3 runs 13 residues. Germline assignment: CDR1 SNHLY and CDR2 FYNNEI. The CDR3 reads CASSEGAGFGYTF. CDR3 coding DNA: TGTGCCAGCAGTGAAGGGGCGGGCTTTGGCTACACCTTC. The variable domain in full, completed from reference TRBV2 and TRBJ1-2, reads EPEVTQTPSHQVTQMGQEVILRCVPISNHLYFYWYRQILGQKVEFLVSFYNNEISEKSEIFDDQFSVERPDGSNFTLKIRSTKLEDSAMYFCASSEGAGFGYTFGSGTRLTVV.

CDR3 residues: CASSPPLLGQNEQFF. CDR3 DNA sequence: TGTGCCAGCAGCCCTCCACTTCTAGGCCAGAATGAGCAGTTCTTC. The V gene is TRBV13, the J gene TRBJ2-1, with D hard to call. In germline, CDR1 is PRHDT, CDR2 FYEKMQ (reference sequence). This CDR3 region has 15 residues. The V and J ends lost 5 bases and 7 bases respectively, with 18 bases between them.

This chain uses TRBV19 with TRBJ2-5, with 11 bases lining up with TRBD2. In germline, CDR1 is LNHDA, CDR2 SQIVND (reference sequence). The CDR3 spans 18 residues. Unmatched junction bases numbered 9, after V lost 2 bases and J lost 1 base. This CDR3 reads CASSIILAGVRSQETQYF. Written as DNA, the CDR3 is TGTGCCAGTAGTATAATACTAGCGGGAGTGAGATCCCAAGAGACCCAGTACTTC.

This chain connects TRBV6-6 to TRBJ2-4, with 11 bases identical to TRBD1. This CDR3 comprises 14 residues. Trimming removed 5 bases from V and 6 bases from J; junction bases left unmatched: 3. Germline CDR1 is MNHNY and CDR2 is SVGAGI (reference sequence). CDR3 coding DNA: TGTGCCAGCAGTCTCGGGACAGGGGGAAACATTCAGTACTTC. The encoded protein is CASSLGTGGNIQYF.

This clone was detected only a few times. The chain joins TRBV5-1 to TRBJ2-3, with D possibly matching TRBD2 (5 bases). The CDR3 runs to 12 residues. Germline V gene data show CDR1 as SGHRS and CDR2 as YFSETQ. V gave up 5 bases and J gave up 10 bases, with 14 bases separating them. Written as DNA, the CDR3 is TGCGCCAGCAGTACTTCCGGGAAGTCGCAGTATTTT. Amino acid sequence: CASSTSGKSQYF. Filled out from reference TRBV5-1 and TRBJ2-3, the complete variable domain reads KAGVTQTPRYLIKTRGQQVTLSCSPISGHRSVSWYQQTPGQGLQFLFEYFSETQRNKGNFPGRFSGRQFSNSRSEMNVSTLELGDSALYLCASSTSGKSQYFGPGTRLTVL.

The V and J genes are TRBV25-1 and TRBJ2-4, with 10 bases matching TRBD1. This CDR3 has 13 residues. Looked up from germline, CDR1 is MGHDK and CDR2 is SYGVNS. The V and J ends lost 8 bases and 6 bases, in that order; junction bases with no gene match: 4. CDR3 loop: CASSRQGANIQYF. The CDR3 DNA is TGTGCCAGCTCGCGACAGGGGGCAAACATTCAGTACTTC.

In this sample, this clone turned up once. This sequence joins TRBV30 and TRBJ1-5; tentative D call: TRBD1 (6 bases). V lost 2 bases to trimming and J lost 7 bases, with 18 bases between them. The CDR3 extends over 15 amino acids. Looked up from germline, CDR1 is GTSNPN and CDR2 is SVGIG (reference sequence). CDR3 residues: CAWSLPGTTGQPQHF. CDR3 coding DNA: TGTGCCTGGAGTTTGCCCGGGACAACAGGGCAGCCCCAGCATTTT.

The rearrangement uses TRBV30 and TRBJ1-2; 8 bases agree with TRBD1. The germline gives CDR1 GTSNPN, CDR2 SVGIG (reference sequence). The junction had 12 bases not matched to a gene; V was cut back by 1 base and J by 8 bases. This CDR3 is built from 15 residues. CDR3 protein: CAWSGRDRTARGYTF. In DNA form, the CDR3 reads TGTGCCTGGAGTGGAAGGGACAGGACAGCGCGGGGCTACACCTTC.

This clone was observed a single time. V and J are TRBV5-4 and TRBJ1-3; D gene unclear. In germline, CDR1 is SGHNT, CDR2 YYREEE (reference sequence). CDR3 length: 15 amino acids. The germline V and J ends were trimmed by 2 bases and 2 bases, with 11 bases remaining between them. The CDR3 protein is CASSFSREAGNTIYF. The CDR3 DNA sequence: TGTGCCAGCAGCTTCTCGCGGGAGGCTGGAAACACCATATATTTT.

This clone has just a few counts. The genes are TRBV5-4 and TRBJ2-1; 11 nucleotides align to TRBD2. J gave up 4 bases and V 1 base, and 1 base lay outside the gene matches. This CDR3 has 15 amino acids. Germline V gene data show CDR1 as SGHNT and CDR2 as YYREEE (reference sequence). The CDR3 nucleotides read TGTGCCAGCAGCTTGCCTAGCGGGGGGTACAATGAGCAGTTCTTC. Translation: CASSLPSGGYNEQFF.

The sample holds one count of this clone. The V call is TRBV27, the J call TRBJ2-1; TRBD2 aligns across 7 bases. The length of the CDR3 is 15 residues. From germline, CDR1 is MNHEY and CDR2 SMNVEV (reference sequence). V lost 8 bases to trimming and J lost 3 bases; unmatched junction nucleotides: 10. The DNA for the CDR3 is TGTGCCAGCGACTCCAAGCGGGGCGACTACAATGAGCAGTTCTTC. Its protein is CASDSKRGDYNEQFF.

This clone has only a few counts. The chain couples TRBV9 to TRBJ2-3, with 9 nucleotides matching TRBD2. Trimming at V came to 3 bases and at J to 6 bases, leaving 11 bases not matched to a gene. CDR3 size: 16 residues. Germline V gives CDR1 SGDLS, CDR2 YYNGEE. CDR3 in DNA: TGTGCCAGCAGCGCAACACTAGCGGGTGGGCCGGATACGCAGTATTTT. It yields the protein CASSATLAGGPDTQYF. The entire variable domain, with the rest obtained from reference TRBV9 and TRBJ2-3, is as follows: DSGVTQTPKHLITATGQRVTLRCSPRSGDLSVYWYQQSLDQGLQFLIQYYNGEERAKGNILERFSAQQFPDLHSELNLSSLELGDSALYFCASSATLAGGPDTQYFGPGTRLTVL.

The CDR3 here is CATTPGTASYGYTF. CDR3 nucleotides: TGTGCCACCACACCAGGGACAGCCAGCTATGGCTACACCTTC. The chain combines TRBV2 with TRBJ1-2; 7 nucleotides match TRBD1. Germline V gene data show CDR1 as SNHLY and CDR2 as FYNNEI. J lost 4 bases, V lost 10 bases, and 12 bases had no gene match. The CDR3 consists of 14 residues. The variable domain in full, with the rest retrieved from reference TRBV2 and TRBJ1-2, is EPEVTQTPSHQVTQMGQEVILRCVPISNHLYFYWYRQILGQKVEFLVSFYNNEISEKSEIFDDQFSVERPDGSNFTLKIRSTKLEDSAMYFCATTPGTASYGYTFGSGTRLTVV.